This paragraph covers one TCR beta chain sequence. This clonotype has a count of ten or more. What this receptor recognizes is not known. No base quality information exists; no much larger clone differs at one position. Instrument on record: Illumina HiSeq 2500. Quantitative 5'-RACE with molecular barcodes was used to prepare TCR beta libraries. As for the original processing: Disease-linked TCR variants were identified with a new computational method built on a probabilistic model of VDJ rearrangement. Starting from the raw public reads, TCRdb applied fastp trimming at Q25, assembled clones with MiXCR and retained in-frame beta chains. Rows with a matching CDR3 protein are joined into one entry that keeps the most common DNA and genes. V and J calls and clone size were set by TCRdb, not the authors. A total of 150,000 to 200,000 distinct CDR3 sequences appear in this sample, roughly 10% of them only once. About 28% of the sample belongs to the ten largest clones.

This entry comes from a study of CD8 T cells in ankylosing spondylitis (dated by TCRdb to about 2017). The study in broad terms: T cell receptor beta repertoires were profiled in healthy donors and ankylosing spondylitis patients so that disease-linked TCR variants could be found. Samples of peripheral blood were taken, and for ankylosing spondylitis patients, synovial fluid was collected as well. The full study cohort was made up of approximately 27 ankylosing spondylitis patients and about a hundred healthy donors.

Findings and caveats that apply to the study as a whole: Significant enrichment of the disease-linked clones was reported in matched synovial fluid samples from ankylosing spondylitis patients. Some motif variants were previously reported in synovial fluid and blood of reactive arthritis patients, suggesting common disease-initiation mechanisms. Blood from ankylosing spondylitis patients appeared to be characterized by a TCR beta motif made up of seven or eight highly homologous amino acid variants. In peripheral blood, the disease-linked clones were found at relatively low frequencies and had a CD8+ phenotype.

The clonotype comes from a male donor with ankylosing spondylitis or in good health (not recorded which). Sequenced sample: blood, either unsorted or a sorted T cell fraction (not recorded which).

The CDR3: CASSLTGTGIVNEQFF. The sequenced DNA: TGCGCCAGCAGCTTAACCGGGACAGGGATTGTCAATGAGCAGTTCTTC. This sequence uses TRBV5-1 and TRBJ2-1, with 9 middle bases fitting TRBD1. Relative to germline, V is missing 2 bases and J is missing 6 bases, with 9 bases of the junction outside any gene match. From the cysteine up to the phenylalanine, the CDR3 has a length of 16 residues. The CDR3 DNA has 48 bases and is translated from base 1. Via the germline V gene, CDR1 is SGHRS and CDR2 YFSETQ.